This T cell receptor (beta chain) was profiled in a study of blood T cell repertoires in COVID-19. A few counts support this clone. Germline V gene data show CDR1 as SGHDT and CDR2 as YYEEEE. Trimming shortened V by 3 bases and J by 2 bases, and 3 bases separated the two germline ends. The CDR3 sequence is 11 residues long. Per the authors' pipeline: Amplified reference gene primers provided the basis for estimating nucleated cell counts. Generated by immunoSEQ multiplex PCR, the TCRdb table keeps only in-frame clones and is missing some. V and J calls and clone size are copied from that table; D and trimming were computed from the DNA. Here the sample spans approximately 220,000 clones, 80% to 90% being singletons.

This chain connects TRBV5-6 to TRBJ2-7; D remains unclear. This sequence originates from a man aged 45-65 years who had recovered from COVID-19. Material: peripheral blood. The DNA for the CDR3 is TGTGCCAGCAGCTCGGCCTACGAGCAGTACTTC. It translates to CASSSAYEQYF.